What follows are 14 T cell receptor beta chains derived from one specimen sequenced in a study of shared clonotypes between healthy human individuals. Naive-designated CD8 cells lacked CD45RO, were positively enriched for CCR7, and omitted terminally differentiated effector memory CD45RA+ cells. Here immunoSEQ multiplex PCR was the method, and the copy in TCRdb shows in-frame clones only, minus some. The sample consists of about 800,000 clones, about 96% of them appearing once. Sequenced sample: naive CD8+ T cells sorted from blood. Receptor source: a man aged 25 to 40 in good health.

This clone was counted a single time. The chain employs TRBV7-6 and TRBJ2-7, with TRBD1 identical over 9 bases. The CDR3 is 16 amino acids. Looked up from germline, CDR1 is SGHVS and CDR2 is FNYEAQ. V trimming: 1 base; J trimming: 0 bases; junction bases outside the gene matches: 4. CDR3 residues: CASSLEETGGSYEQYF. The CDR3 DNA sequence: TGTGCCAGCAGCTTAGAAGAGACAGGGGGCTCCTACGAGCAGTACTTC.

The chain joins TRBV10-2 to TRBJ2-3; 9 nucleotides agree with TRBD1. V shed 6 bases, J shed 0 bases, and the junction held 4 bases outside the gene matches. This CDR3 has 15 amino acids. Germline CDR1 WSHSY, CDR2 SAAADI. CDR3 nucleotide sequence: TGCGCCAGCAGCACCGGGACAGGGAGCACAGATACGCAGTATTTT. Translation gives CASSTGTGSTDTQYF.

This chain joins TRBV7-2 and TRBJ2-7; no firm D call. Between the trimmed V and J ends, which lost 5 bases and 4 bases, there was a span of 6 bases. CDR1 is SGHTA, CDR2 FQGNSA, per germline. This CDR3 contains 11 residues. The CDR3 loop reads CASSTGYEQYF. The CDR3 bases are TGTGCCAGCAGCACCGGATACGAGCAGTACTTC.

This chain joins TRBV11-2 and TRBJ1-1; the match to TRBD1 covers 11 bases. The CDR3 is 14 residues long. Germline assignment: CDR1 SGHAT and CDR2 FQNNGV. J gave up 3 bases and V 4 bases, and 1 base lay outside the gene matches. The CDR3 region has the DNA TGTGCCAGCAGCTGGGGACAGGGGGACACTGAAGCTTTCTTT. It encodes CASSWGQGDTEAFF.

The chain couples TRBV7-8 to TRBJ2-7, with D hard to call. This CDR3 has 13 residues. Per germline, CDR1 SGHVS and CDR2 FQNEAQ. Trimming cost V 1 base and J 4 bases, with 8 bases left between them. As DNA, the CDR3 is TGTGCCAGCAGCTTAGTGAACGGTTACGAGCAGTACTTC. It translates to CASSLVNGYEQYF.

The V gene is TRBV4-1, the J gene TRBJ2-7; the match to TRBD1 covers 7 bases. This CDR3 region has 15 residues. V gave up 0 bases and J gave up 4 bases; unmatched junction bases: 6. Germline V CDR1 and CDR2: MGHRA, YSYEKL. CDR3 sequence reads: CASSQEAGGFYEQYF. For the CDR3, the DNA is TGCGCCAGCAGCCAAGAGGCAGGGGGTTTTTACGAGCAGTACTTC.

With respect to this clone: The same CDR3 can be traced to other DNA sequences in this sample. This sequence joins TRBV9 and TRBJ2-1; D uncertain. This CDR3 has 13 amino acids. Germline CDR1 is SGDLS and CDR2 is YYNGEE. With 4 bases removed from V and 0 bases from J, the gap between germline ends came to 5 bases. Here the CDR3 reads CASSPSSYNEQFF. The CDR3 DNA reads as TGTGCCAGCAGCCCAAGCTCCTACAATGAGCAGTTCTTC.

The chain employs TRBV27 and TRBJ2-5; D perhaps matches TRBD1 (6 bases). Germline CDR1 reads MNHEY; CDR2 reads SMNVEV (reference sequence). V gave up 4 bases and J gave up 5 bases, with 20 bases separating them. The CDR3 is made up of 16 amino acids. The DNA for the CDR3 is TGTGCCAGCAGTTCCAACGAGGGGGTCAACAGGGAGACCCAGTACTTC. Protein sequence: CASSSNEGVNRETQYF.

The J gene is TRBJ2-7, the V gene TRBV5-4; D unclear. V was cut by 2 bases and J by 0 bases, with 6 bases left in between. Germline loops: CDR1 SGHNT, CDR2 YYREEE (reference sequence). This CDR3 is 13 amino acids long. The CDR3 loop reads CASSLVVSYEQYF. DNA of the CDR3: TGTGCCAGCAGCTTAGTGGTCTCCTACGAGCAGTACTTC.

A single count supports this clone. DNA of the CDR3: TGTGCCAGCAGTTGGGGACAGAGCTATGGCTACACCTTC. Residues: CASSWGQSYGYTF. The J gene is TRBJ1-2, the V gene TRBV27; 7 bases agree with TRBD1. From germline, CDR1 is MNHEY and CDR2 SMNVEV (reference sequence). The CDR3 contains 13 residues. V shed 4 bases, J shed 4 bases, and the junction held 3 bases outside the gene matches.

This chain uses TRBV4-3 with TRBJ2-2; D remains ambiguous. The CDR3 extends over 15 amino acids. CDR1 is LGHNA and CDR2 is YSLEER in the germline V gene. With 0 bases removed from V and 6 bases from J, the gap between germline ends came to 11 bases. Here the CDR3 reads CASSQDGQAAGELFF. CDR3 DNA sequence: TGCGCCAGCAGCCAAGATGGGCAGGCCGCCGGGGAGCTGTTTTTT.

This clone was picked up one time. The chain employs TRBV7-9 and TRBJ2-5; unclear D gene. The V end was cut by 4 bases, the J end by 2 bases, with 23 bases between. Germline CDR1 is SEHNR and CDR2 is FQNEAQ (reference sequence). This CDR3 contains 18 residues. The CDR3 nucleotides are TGTGCCAGCAGCTCTATACCACTACAAGGGCGATTACAAGAGACCCAGTACTTC. As protein: CASSSIPLQGRLQETQYF.

The chain couples TRBV19 to TRBJ2-7; 8 bases agree with TRBD1. CDR1 and CDR2 from the germline V gene are LNHDA and SQIVND (reference sequence). The CDR3 is 13 amino acids. The junction had 5 bases not matched to a gene; V was cut back by 4 bases and J by 6 bases. Written as DNA, the CDR3 is TGTGCCAGTAGTACCAGGACAGGGTTCGAGCAGTACTTC. Its protein product is CASSTRTGFEQYF.

This chain uses TRBV10-3 with TRBJ1-3, with D tentatively TRBD1 (6 bases). Germline V gives CDR1 ENHRY, CDR2 SYGVKD. The CDR3 spans 11 residues. V was pared by 7 bases and J by 7 bases, with 8 bases between. DNA of the CDR3: TGTGCCATCAAACAGGGTAACACCATATATTTT. It translates to CAIKQGNTIYF.